A selection of T cell receptor beta chains follows, all from one sample in a study of lymphopenia after photon versus proton radiotherapy. The repertoire was sequenced with immunoSEQ multiplex PCR; TCRdb's copy has only in-frame clones and lacks some. The sample has about 30,000 clones, 94% seen once. The sample consisted of peripheral blood, taken from a patient treated with photon-based radiotherapy. The receptors come from a woman in her fifties or sixties with cholangiocarcinoma. Both conserved end residues are part of each CDR3. A D gene is named only where the DNA matches it firmly. A clone size is listed for some rows: how often the clone was seen (once, few, many), or a class if it is expanded.

TRBD1 | TRBJ1-2 | 15 | TRBV4-1 | - | CASSQVGQGAAGYTF | TGCGCCAGCAGCCAAGTTGGACAGGGGGCGGCAGGCTACACCTTC
TRBD2 | TRBJ2-5 | 13 | TRBV7-2 | - | CASSGSAGRGVYF | TGTGCCAGCAGCGGGAGTGCGGGGCGGGGGGTATACTTC
TRBD1 | TRBJ2-7 | 15 | TRBV11-2 | once | CASRSRDRVSYEQYF | TGTGCCAGCAGGAGCCGGGACAGGGTCTCCTACGAGCAGTACTTC
TRBD2 | TRBJ2-1 | 16 | TRBV4-1 | - | CASSRQTSDSYNEQFF | TGCGCCAGCAGCCGCCAGACTAGCGACTCCTACAATGAGCAGTTCTTC
- | TRBJ1-6 | 15 | TRBV4-1 | - | CASSQESGRRSPLHF | TGCGCCAGCAGCCAAGAATCCGGTCGGCGATCACCCCTCCACTTT
- | TRBJ1-6 | 13 | TRBV5-6 | - | CASSWGRDSPLHF | TGTGCCAGCAGCTGGGGCAGGGATTCACCCCTCCACTTT
- | TRBJ2-7 | 12 | TRBV7-7 | - | CASRIGFYEQYF | TGTGCTAGCAGGATCGGGTTCTACGAGCAGTACTTC
- | TRBJ1-5 | 15 | TRBV4-2 | - | CASSQDRNSNQPQHF | TGTGCCAGCAGCCAAGACAGGAATAGCAATCAGCCCCAGCATTTT
- | TRBJ2-7 | 12 | TRBV18 | - | CASSLDSYEQYF | TGTGCCAGCTCCCTGGACTCCTACGAGCAGTACTTC
TRBD1 | TRBJ2-5 | 14 | TRBV7-2 | - | CASSPDRGGETQYF | TGTGCCAGCAGCCCGGACAGGGGTGGGGAGACCCAGTACTTC